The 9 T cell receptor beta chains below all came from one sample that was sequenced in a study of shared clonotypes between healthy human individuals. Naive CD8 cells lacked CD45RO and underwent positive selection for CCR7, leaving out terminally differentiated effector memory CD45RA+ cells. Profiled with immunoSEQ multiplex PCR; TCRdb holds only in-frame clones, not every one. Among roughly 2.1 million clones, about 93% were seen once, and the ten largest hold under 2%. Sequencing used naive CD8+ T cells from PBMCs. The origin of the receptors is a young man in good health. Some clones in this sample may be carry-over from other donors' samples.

CDR3 in DNA: TGTGCCAGCAGCTACCACTCTACGCGGCAGGGGAACACCGGGGAGCTGTTTTTT. Protein: CASSYHSTRQGNTGELFF. The V gene is TRBV7-6, the J gene TRBJ2-2; possibly TRBD1 for D (5 bases). The CDR3 sequence is 18 residues long. Germline values: CDR1 SGHVS, CDR2 FNYEAQ. V lost 4 bases, J lost 1 base, and 19 bases lay in between.

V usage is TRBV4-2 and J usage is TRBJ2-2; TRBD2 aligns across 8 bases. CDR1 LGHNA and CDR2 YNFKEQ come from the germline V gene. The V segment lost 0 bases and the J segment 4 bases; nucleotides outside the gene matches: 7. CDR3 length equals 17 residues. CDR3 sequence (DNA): TGTGCCAGCAGCCAAGAGGCCGGGAGGGTTCTCACCGGGGAGCTGTTTTTT. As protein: CASSQEAGRVLTGELFF.

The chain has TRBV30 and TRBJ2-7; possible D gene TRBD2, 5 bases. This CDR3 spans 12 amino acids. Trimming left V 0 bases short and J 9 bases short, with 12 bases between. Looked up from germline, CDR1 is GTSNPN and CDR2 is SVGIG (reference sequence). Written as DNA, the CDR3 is TGTGCCTGGAGTGTCGGTGACGAGGGGCAGTACTTC. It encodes CAWSVGDEGQYF.

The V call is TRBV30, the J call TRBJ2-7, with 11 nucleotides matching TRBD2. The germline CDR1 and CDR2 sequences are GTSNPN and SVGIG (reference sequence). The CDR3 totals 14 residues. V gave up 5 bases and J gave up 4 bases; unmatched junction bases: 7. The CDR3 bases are TGTGCCTGGGAAACTACTAGCGGGAGTTACGAGCAGTACTTC. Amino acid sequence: CAWETTSGSYEQYF.

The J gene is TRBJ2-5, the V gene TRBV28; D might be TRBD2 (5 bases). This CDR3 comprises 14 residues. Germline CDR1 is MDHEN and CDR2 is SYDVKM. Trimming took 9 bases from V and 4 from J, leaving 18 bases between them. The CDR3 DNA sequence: TGTGCCAGTGGAGTCGGACTTAAGAGAGAGACCCAGTACTTC. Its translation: CASGVGLKRETQYF. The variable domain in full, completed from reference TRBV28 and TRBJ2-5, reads DVKVTQSSRYLVKRTGEKVFLECVQDMDHENMFWYRQDPGLGLRLIYFSYDVKMKEKGDIPEGYSVSREKKERFSLILESASTNQTSMYLCASGVGLKRETQYFGPGTRLLVL.

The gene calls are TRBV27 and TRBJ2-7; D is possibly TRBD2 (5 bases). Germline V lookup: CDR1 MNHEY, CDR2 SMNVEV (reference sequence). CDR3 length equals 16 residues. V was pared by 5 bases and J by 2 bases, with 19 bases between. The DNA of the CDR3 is TGTGCCAGCAGTCCCCAGCGGAGTTCGGTCCCCTACGAGCAGTACTTC. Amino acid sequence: CASSPQRSSVPYEQYF.

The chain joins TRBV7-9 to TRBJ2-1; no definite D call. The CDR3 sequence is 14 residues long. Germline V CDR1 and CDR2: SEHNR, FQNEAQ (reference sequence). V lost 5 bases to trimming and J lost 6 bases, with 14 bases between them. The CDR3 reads CASSPTLAGNEQFF. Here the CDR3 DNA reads TGTGCCAGCAGCCCCACCTTGGCCGGCAATGAGCAGTTCTTC. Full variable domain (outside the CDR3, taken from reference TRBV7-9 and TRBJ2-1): DTGVSQNPRHKITKRGQNVTFRCDPISEHNRLYWYRQTLGQGPEFLTYFQNEAQLEKSRLLSDRFSAERPKGSFSTLEIQRTEQGDSAMYLCASSPTLAGNEQFFGPGTRLTVL.

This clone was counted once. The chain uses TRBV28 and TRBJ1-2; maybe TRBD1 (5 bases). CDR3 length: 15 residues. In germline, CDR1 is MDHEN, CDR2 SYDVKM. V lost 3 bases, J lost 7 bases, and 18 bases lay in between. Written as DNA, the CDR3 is TGTGCCAGCAGTTTGTGGGGGGAGGACAACCTTGGCTACACCTTC. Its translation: CASSLWGEDNLGYTF.

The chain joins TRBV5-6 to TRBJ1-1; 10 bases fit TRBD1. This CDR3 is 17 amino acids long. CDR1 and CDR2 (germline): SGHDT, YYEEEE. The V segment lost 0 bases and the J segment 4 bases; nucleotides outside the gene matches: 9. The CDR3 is CASSLDGFGTGATEAFF. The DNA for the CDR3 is TGTGCCAGCAGCTTGGACGGGTTCGGGACAGGGGCCACTGAAGCTTTCTTT.